This TCR beta chain stems from a study of siplizumab effects on memory and regulatory T cells. General study results and limits: Naive T cells were seemingly more diverse than memory cells, and major contributions to the alloresponse seemed to be made by them. Siplizumab, the agent tested, significantly reduced alloreactive sequences traceable to unstimulated CD4+ memory cells. Assignment to unstimulated subsets succeeded for only a minor fraction of the alloreactive clones. Proliferating CD4+ or CD8+ clones, roughly 75-95% of them, lacked an assignable naive or memory phenotype.

V was cut by 1 base and J by 5 bases, with 14 bases left in between. Germline V gene sequence: CDR1 SGHTA, CDR2 FQGNSA. The CDR3 spans 15 residues. Comment on this clone: Antigen: not known.

Produced via immunoSEQ multiplex PCR; TCRdb's table is partial and in-frame only. This sample has just over 60,000 clones; around 80% occur once, and the top ten carry roughly 0.4%. Sample: memory CD4+ T cells sorted from blood. The chain carries TRBV7-2 and TRBJ2-5, with D perhaps matching TRBD2 (5 bases). This clonotype originated in a human donor in good health. CDR3 nucleotide sequence: TGTGCCAGCAGCTTAGGGGGATCGGGATGGGAGACCCAGTACTTC. This translates into CASSLGGSGWETQYF.